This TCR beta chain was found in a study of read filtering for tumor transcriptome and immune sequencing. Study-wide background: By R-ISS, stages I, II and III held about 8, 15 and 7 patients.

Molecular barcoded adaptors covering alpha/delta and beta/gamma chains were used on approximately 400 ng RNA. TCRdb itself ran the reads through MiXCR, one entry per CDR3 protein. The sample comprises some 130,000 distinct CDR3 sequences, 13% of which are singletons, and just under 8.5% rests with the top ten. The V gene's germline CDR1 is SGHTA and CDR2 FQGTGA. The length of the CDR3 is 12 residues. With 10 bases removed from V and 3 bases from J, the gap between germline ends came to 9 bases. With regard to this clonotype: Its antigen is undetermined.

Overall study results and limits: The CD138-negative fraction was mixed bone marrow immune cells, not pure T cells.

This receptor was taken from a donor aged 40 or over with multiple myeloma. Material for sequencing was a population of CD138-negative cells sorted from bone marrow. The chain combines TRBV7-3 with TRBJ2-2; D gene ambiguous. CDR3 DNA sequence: TGTGCCACAGGCCCCTACACCGGGGAGCTGTTTTTT. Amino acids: CATGPYTGELFF.